This T cell receptor (beta chain) was sequenced during a study of T cell responses to AZD1222 COVID-19 vaccine. J was trimmed by 2 bases and V by 5 bases; bases with no gene match: 10. CDR1 and CDR2 (germline): SGHVS, FNYEAQ. The CDR3 totals 16 residues. TCRdb's table, derived via immunoSEQ multiplex PCR, lists solely in-frame clones and lacks some. The sample holds 150,000 or so clones, about 81% seen once. The source of this sequence is an adult in good health. This chain links TRBV7-6 with TRBJ2-5; 8 bases agree with TRBD1. This specimen consisted of peripheral blood, obtained on day 0 of MenACWY control vaccination. The CDR3, as DNA: TGTGCCAGCAGCCCCCGGTCGGGACAGGATCAAGAGACCCAGTACTTC. This sequence encodes CASSPRSGQDQETQYF.